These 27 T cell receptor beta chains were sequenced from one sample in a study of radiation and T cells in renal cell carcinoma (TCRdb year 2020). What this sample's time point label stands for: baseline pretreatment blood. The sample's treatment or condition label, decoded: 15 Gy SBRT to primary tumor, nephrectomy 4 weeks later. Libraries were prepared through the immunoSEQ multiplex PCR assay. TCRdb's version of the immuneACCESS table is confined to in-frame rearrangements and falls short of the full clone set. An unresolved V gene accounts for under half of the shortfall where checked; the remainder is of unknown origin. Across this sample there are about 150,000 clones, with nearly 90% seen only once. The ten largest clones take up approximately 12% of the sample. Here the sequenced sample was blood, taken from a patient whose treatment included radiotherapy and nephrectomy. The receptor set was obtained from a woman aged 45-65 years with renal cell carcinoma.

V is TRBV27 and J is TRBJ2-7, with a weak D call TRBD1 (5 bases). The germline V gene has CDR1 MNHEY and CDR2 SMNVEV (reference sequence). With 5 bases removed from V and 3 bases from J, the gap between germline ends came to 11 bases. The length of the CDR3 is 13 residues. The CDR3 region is CASSPWTRYEQYF. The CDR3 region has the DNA TGTGCCAGCAGTCCATGGACACGCTACGAGCAGTACTTC.

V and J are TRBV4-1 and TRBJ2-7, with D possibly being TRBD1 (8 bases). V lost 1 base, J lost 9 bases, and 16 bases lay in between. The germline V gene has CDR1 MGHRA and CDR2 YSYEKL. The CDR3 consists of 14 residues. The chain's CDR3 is CASSQGQGTGGQYF. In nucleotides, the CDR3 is TGCGCCAGCAGCCAAGGACAGGGGACGGGAGGGCAGTACTTC.

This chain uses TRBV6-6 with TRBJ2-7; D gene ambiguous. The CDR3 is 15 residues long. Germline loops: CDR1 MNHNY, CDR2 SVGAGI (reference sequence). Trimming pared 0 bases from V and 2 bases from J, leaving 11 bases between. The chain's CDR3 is CASSYSTPSAYEQYF. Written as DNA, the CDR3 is TGTGCCAGCAGTTACTCGACTCCTTCAGCCTACGAGCAGTACTTC.

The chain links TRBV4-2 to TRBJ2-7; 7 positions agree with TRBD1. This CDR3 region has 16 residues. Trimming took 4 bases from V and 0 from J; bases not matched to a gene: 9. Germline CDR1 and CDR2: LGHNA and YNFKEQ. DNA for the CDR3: TGTGCCAGCAGCCTTTTAGGGGACAGCCACTCCTACGAGCAGTACTTC. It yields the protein CASSLLGDSHSYEQYF.

The CDR3 region has the DNA TGCGCCAGCAGCTTGGAGCAGGGGTACAATGAGCAGTTCTTC. The encoded protein is CASSLEQGYNEQFF. This chain uses TRBV5-1 with TRBJ2-1, with TRBD1 as a possible D gene (6 bases). The CDR3 contains 14 residues. Germline V CDR1 and CDR2: SGHRS, YFSETQ. V lost 0 bases and J 4 bases, leaving 8 bases between the germline ends.

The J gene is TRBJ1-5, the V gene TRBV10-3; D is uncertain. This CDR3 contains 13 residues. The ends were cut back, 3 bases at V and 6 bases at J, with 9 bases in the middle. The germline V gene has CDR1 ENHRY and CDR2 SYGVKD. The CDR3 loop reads CAISDEDSQPQHF. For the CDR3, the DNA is TGTGCCATCAGTGACGAGGATAGTCAGCCCCAGCATTTT.

CDR3 DNA: TGTGCCAGCAGCTCCGGGACAGGGGGCGAGCAGTACTTC. Translated, it gives CASSSGTGGEQYF. The chain combines TRBV7-9 with TRBJ2-7; TRBD1 matches at 11 bases. After removal of 4 bases from V and 6 bases from J, the junction contained 2 bases not matched to a gene. Germline values: CDR1 SEHNR, CDR2 FQNEAQ (reference sequence). This CDR3 has 13 residues.

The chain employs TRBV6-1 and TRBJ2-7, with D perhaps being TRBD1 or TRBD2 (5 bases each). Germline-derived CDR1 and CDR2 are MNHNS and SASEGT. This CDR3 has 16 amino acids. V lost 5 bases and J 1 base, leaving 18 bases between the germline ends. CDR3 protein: CASSQGTDRPSYEQYF. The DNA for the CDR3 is TGTGCCAGCAGTCAAGGGACGGATCGACCTTCCTACGAGCAGTACTTC.

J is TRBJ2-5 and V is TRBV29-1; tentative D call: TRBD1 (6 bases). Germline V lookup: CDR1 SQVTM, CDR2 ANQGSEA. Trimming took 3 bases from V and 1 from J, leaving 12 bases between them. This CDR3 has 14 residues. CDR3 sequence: CSVDPSGVQETQYF. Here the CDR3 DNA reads TGCAGCGTTGACCCGTCAGGGGTCCAAGAGACCCAGTACTTC.

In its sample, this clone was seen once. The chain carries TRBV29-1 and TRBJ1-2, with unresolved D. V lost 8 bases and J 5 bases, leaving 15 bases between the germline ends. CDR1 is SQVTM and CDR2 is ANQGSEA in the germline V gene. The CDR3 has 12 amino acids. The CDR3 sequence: CSPWRPGYGYTF. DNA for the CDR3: TGCAGCCCATGGAGACCCGGGTATGGCTACACCTTC.

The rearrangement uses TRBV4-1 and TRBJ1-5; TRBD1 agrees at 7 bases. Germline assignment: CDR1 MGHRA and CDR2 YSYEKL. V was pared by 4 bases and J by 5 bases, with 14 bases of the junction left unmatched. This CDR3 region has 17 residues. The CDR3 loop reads CASSPSEGSGGHQPQHF. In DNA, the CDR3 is TGCGCCAGCAGCCCCTCGGAGGGGTCAGGGGGGCATCAGCCCCAGCATTTT.

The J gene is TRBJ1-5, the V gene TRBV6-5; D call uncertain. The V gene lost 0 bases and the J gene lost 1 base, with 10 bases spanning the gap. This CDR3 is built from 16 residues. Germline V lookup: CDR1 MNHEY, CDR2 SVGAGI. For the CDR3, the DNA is TGTGCCAGCAGTTACTCGATTCCTTCGAGCAATCAGCCCCAGCATTTT. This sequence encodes CASSYSIPSSNQPQHF.

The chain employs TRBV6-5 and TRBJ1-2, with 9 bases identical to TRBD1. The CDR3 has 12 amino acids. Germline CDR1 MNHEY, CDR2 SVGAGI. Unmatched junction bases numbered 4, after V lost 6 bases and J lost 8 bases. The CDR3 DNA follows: TGTGCCAGCAGCAGGACAGGGGAGGGCTACACCTTC. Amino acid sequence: CASSRTGEGYTF.

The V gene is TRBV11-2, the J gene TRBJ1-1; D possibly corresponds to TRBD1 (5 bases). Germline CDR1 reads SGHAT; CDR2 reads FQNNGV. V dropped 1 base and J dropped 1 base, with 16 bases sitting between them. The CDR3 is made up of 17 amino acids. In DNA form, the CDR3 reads TGTGCCAGCAGCTTAGGGGTAGGCTGGGGGACGAACACTGAAGCTTTCTTT. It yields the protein CASSLGVGWGTNTEAFF.

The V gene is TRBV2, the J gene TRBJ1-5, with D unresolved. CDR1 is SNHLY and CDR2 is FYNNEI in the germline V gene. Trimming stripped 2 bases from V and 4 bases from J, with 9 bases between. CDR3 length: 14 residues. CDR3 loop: CASSEFSGNQPQHF. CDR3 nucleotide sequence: TGTGCCAGCAGTGAATTCTCCGGAAATCAGCCCCAGCATTTT.

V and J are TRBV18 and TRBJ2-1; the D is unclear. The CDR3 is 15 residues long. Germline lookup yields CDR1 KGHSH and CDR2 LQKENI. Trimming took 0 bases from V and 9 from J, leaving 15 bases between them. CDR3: CASSPPSMGTVEQFF. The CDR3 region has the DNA TGTGCCAGCTCACCACCTAGCATGGGTACGGTTGAGCAGTTCTTC.

CDR3 amino acids: CASRGTDYGYTF. CDR3 bases: TGTGCCAGCAGAGGGACAGACTATGGCTACACCTTC. The rearrangement uses TRBV7-9 and TRBJ1-2, with 7 nucleotides matching TRBD1. V lost 6 bases and J lost 3; bases outside the gene matches: 1. Per the germline V gene, CDR1 is SEHNR and CDR2 is FQNEAQ (reference sequence). The CDR3 loop spans 12 amino acids.

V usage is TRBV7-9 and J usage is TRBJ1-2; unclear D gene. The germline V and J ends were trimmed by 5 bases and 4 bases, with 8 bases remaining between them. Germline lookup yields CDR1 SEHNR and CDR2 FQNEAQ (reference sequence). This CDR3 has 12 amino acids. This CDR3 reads CASSPQVYGYTF. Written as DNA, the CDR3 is TGTGCCAGCAGCCCCCAGGTCTATGGCTACACCTTC.

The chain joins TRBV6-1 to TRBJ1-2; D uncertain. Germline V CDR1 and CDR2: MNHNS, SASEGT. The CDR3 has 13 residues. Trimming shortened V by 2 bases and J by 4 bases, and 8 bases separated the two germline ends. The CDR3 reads CASSERTVYGYTF. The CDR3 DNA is TGTGCCAGCAGTGAAAGAACTGTCTATGGCTACACCTTC.

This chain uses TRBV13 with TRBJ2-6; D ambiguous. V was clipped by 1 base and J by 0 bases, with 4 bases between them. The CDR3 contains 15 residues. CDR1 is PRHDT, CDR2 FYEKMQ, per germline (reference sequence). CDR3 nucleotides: TGTGCCAGCAGCTTAGTGATCTCTGGGGCCAACGTCCTGACTTTC. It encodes CASSLVISGANVLTF. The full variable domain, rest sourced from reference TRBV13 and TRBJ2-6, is AAGVIQSPRHLIKEKRETATLKCYPIPRHDTVYWYQQGPGQDPQFLISFYEKMQSDKGSIPDRFSAQQFSDYHSELNMSSLELGDSALYFCASSLVISGANVLTFGAGSRLTVL.

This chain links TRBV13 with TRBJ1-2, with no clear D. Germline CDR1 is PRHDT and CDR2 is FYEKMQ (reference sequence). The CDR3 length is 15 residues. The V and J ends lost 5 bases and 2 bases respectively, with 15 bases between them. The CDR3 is CASSPRGFGNYGYTF. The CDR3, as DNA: TGTGCCAGCAGCCCCCGAGGGTTTGGGAACTATGGCTACACCTTC.

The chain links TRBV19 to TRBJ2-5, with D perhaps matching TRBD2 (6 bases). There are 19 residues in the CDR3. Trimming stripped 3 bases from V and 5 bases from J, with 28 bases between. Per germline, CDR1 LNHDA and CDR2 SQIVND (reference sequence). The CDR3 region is CASSIQRGGPRRFGETQYF. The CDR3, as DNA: TGTGCCAGTAGTATCCAACGGGGAGGACCCCGGCGGTTTGGGGAGACCCAGTACTTC.

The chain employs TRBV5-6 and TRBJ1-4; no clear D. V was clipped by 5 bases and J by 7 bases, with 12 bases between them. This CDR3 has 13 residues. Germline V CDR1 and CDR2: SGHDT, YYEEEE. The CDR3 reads CASRSIQGEKLFF. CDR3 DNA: TGTGCCAGCAGAAGCATTCAAGGTGAAAAACTGTTTTTT.

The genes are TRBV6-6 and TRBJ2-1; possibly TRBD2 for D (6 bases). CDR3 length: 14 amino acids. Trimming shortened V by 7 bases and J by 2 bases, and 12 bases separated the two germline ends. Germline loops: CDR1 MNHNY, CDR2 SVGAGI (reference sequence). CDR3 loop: CASTPWGAYNEQFF. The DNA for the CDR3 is TGTGCCAGCACCCCCTGGGGGGCCTACAATGAGCAGTTCTTC.

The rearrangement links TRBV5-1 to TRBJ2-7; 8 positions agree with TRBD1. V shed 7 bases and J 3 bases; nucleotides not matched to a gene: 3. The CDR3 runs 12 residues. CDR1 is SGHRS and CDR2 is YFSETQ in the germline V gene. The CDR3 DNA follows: TGCGCCAGCTCGGACAGGGACTACGAGCAGTACTTC. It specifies CASSDRDYEQYF.

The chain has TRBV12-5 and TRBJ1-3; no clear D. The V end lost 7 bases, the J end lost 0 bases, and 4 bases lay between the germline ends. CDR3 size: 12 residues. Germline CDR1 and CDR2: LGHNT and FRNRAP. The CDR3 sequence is CASAISGNTIYF. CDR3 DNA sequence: TGTGCTAGTGCGATCTCTGGAAACACCATATATTTT.

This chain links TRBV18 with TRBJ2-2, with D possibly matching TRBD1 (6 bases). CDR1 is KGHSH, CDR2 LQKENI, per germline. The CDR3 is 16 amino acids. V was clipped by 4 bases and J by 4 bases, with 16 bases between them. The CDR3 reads CASSLETGHPTGELFF. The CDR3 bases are TGTGCCAGCTCACTTGAGACGGGACATCCCACCGGGGAGCTGTTTTTT.